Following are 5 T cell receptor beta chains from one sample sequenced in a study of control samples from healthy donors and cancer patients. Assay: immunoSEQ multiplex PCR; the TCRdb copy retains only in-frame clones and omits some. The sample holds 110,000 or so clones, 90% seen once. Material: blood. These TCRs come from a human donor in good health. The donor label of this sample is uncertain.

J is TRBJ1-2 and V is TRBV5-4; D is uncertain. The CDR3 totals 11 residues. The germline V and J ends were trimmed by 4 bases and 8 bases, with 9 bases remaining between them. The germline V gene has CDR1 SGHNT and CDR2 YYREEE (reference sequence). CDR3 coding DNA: TGTGCCAGCAGCGAAGGTTACGGCTACACCTTC. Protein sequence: CASSEGYGYTF. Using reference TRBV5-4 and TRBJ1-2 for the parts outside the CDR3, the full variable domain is ETGVTQSPTHLIKTRGQQVTLRCSSQSGHNTVSWYQQALGQGPQFIFQYYREEENGRGNFPPRFSGLQFPNYSSELNVNALELDDSALYLCASSEGYGYTFGSGTRLTVV.

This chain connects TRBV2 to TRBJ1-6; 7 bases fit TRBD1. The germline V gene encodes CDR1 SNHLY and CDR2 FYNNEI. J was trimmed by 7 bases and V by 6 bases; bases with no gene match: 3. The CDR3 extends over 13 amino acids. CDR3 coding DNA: TGTGCCAGCAGGGAGGGGGCGAATTCACCCCTCCACTTT. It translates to CASREGANSPLHF.

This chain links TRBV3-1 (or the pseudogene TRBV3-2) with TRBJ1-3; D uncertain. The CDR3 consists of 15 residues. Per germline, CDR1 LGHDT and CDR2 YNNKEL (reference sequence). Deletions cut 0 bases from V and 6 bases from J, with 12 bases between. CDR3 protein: CASSQEGGKENTIYF. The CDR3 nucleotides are TGTGCCAGCAGCCAAGAGGGCGGGAAAGAAAACACCATATATTTT.

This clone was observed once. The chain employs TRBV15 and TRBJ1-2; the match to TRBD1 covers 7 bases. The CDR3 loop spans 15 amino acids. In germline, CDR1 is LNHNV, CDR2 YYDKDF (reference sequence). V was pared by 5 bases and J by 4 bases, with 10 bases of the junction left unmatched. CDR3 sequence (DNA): TGTGCCACCAGCGACGGAAGGGGGCACGTCTATGGCTACACCTTC. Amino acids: CATSDGRGHVYGYTF.

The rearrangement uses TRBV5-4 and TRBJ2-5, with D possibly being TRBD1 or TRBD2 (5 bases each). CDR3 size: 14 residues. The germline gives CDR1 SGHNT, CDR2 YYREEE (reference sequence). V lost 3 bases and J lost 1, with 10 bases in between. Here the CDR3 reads CASSSRDGQETQYF. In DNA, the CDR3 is TGTGCCAGCAGCTCTAGGGACGGCCAAGAGACCCAGTACTTC.